The rows below give T cell receptor beta chains drawn from one sample of a study of graft-versus-host responses after intestinal transplantation. Sequenced by immunoSEQ multiplex PCR; TCRdb stores in-frame clones only, minus some. The sample has 25,000 to 30,000 clones; over 60% are singletons. The material sequenced was ileum tissue, taken 98 days after intestinal transplantation. These receptors were taken from a human patient who received an intestinal transplant, so some T cells may come from the graft donor. CDR3s include the opening cysteine and the closing phenylalanine or tryptophan. The D gene is left open where the match is weak. Clone size is stated in some rows and not others, as once, few, many or a class when expanded.

j_gene: TRBJ2-1; v_gene: TRBV6-1; d_gene: -; abundance: -; CDR3aa: CASSESGGANNEQFF; CDR3nt: TGTGCCAGCAGTGAATCGGGGGGCGCGAACAATGAGCAGTTCTTC
j_gene: TRBJ2-3; v_gene: TRBV2; d_gene: -; abundance: -; CDR3aa: CASVRDVVYDTQYF; CDR3nt: TGTGCCAGCGTGCGGGACGTAGTGTATGATACGCAGTATTTT
j_gene: TRBJ2-7; v_gene: TRBV9; d_gene: TRBD2; abundance: -; CDR3aa: CASSEESGGSYEQYF; CDR3nt: TGTGCCAGCAGCGAGGAGAGCGGGGGCTCCTACGAGCAGTACTTC
j_gene: TRBJ1-5; v_gene: TRBV19; d_gene: -; abundance: -; CDR3aa: CASTPLGPVNQPQHF; CDR3nt: TGTGCCAGTACCCCTCTTGGTCCCGTCAATCAGCCCCAGCATTTT
j_gene: TRBJ2-3; v_gene: TRBV13; d_gene: -; abundance: once; CDR3aa: CASSSGTDTQYF; CDR3nt: TGTGCCAGCAGCTCCGGAACAGATACGCAGTATTTT
j_gene: TRBJ1-1; v_gene: TRBV15; d_gene: -; abundance: -; CDR3aa: CATSREDEGDTEAFF; CDR3nt: TGTGCCACCAGCAGAGAGGATGAGGGGGACACTGAAGCTTTCTTT
j_gene: TRBJ1-6; v_gene: TRBV5-1; d_gene: TRBD1; abundance: -; CDR3aa: CASSLVGQVLSYNSPLHF; CDR3nt: TGCGCCAGCAGCTTGGTGGGACAGGTCCTCTCCTATAATTCACCCCTCCACTTT
j_gene: TRBJ2-1; v_gene: TRBV4-1; d_gene: -; abundance: -; CDR3aa: CASSQEGAVNEQFF; CDR3nt: TGCGCCAGCAGCCAAGAGGGAGCGGTGAATGAGCAGTTCTTC
j_gene: TRBJ2-1; v_gene: TRBV5-1; d_gene: -; abundance: once; CDR3aa: CASSSANEQFF; CDR3nt: TGCGCCAGCAGCTCGGCCAATGAGCAGTTCTTC
j_gene: TRBJ2-7; v_gene: TRBV6-5; d_gene: TRBD1; abundance: -; CDR3aa: CASSYLAGGGYEQYF; CDR3nt: TGTGCCAGCAGTTACCTGGCAGGGGGTGGCTACGAGCAGTACTTC
j_gene: TRBJ2-4; v_gene: TRBV30; d_gene: -; abundance: once; CDR3aa: CAWTDVRLQARAKNIQYF; CDR3nt: TGTGCCTGGACCGACGTACGGTTGCAGGCCAGAGCCAAAAACATTCAGTACTTC
j_gene: TRBJ2-2; v_gene: TRBV9; d_gene: -; abundance: few; CDR3aa: CASSAGVGGKAGELFF; CDR3nt: TGTGCCAGCAGCGCAGGTGTGGGGGGTAAAGCCGGGGAGCTGTTTTTT
j_gene: TRBJ2-3; v_gene: TRBV11-2; d_gene: TRBD2; abundance: -; CDR3aa: CASRNRGVGTDTQYF; CDR3nt: TGTGCCAGCAGGAATCGGGGGGTCGGAACAGATACGCAGTATTTT
j_gene: TRBJ1-2; v_gene: TRBV5-1; d_gene: TRBD1; abundance: -; CDR3aa: CASSSLKEQGTYGYTF; CDR3nt: TGCGCCAGCAGCTCCTTAAAAGAACAGGGGACCTATGGCTACACCTTC
j_gene: TRBJ1-5; v_gene: TRBV6-1; d_gene: -; abundance: -; CDR3aa: CASSEERTQPQHF; CDR3nt: TGTGCCAGCAGTGAAGAAAGGACTCAGCCCCAGCATTTT
j_gene: TRBJ2-3; v_gene: TRBV5-4; d_gene: TRBD2; abundance: once; CDR3aa: CASSQTSGAYTDTQYF; CDR3nt: TGTGCCAGCAGCCAGACTAGCGGGGCGTACACAGATACGCAGTATTTT
j_gene: TRBJ2-1; v_gene: TRBV18; d_gene: TRBD2; abundance: -; CDR3aa: CASSPPSGGANEQFF; CDR3nt: TGTGCCAGCTCACCACCTAGCGGGGGGGCCAATGAGCAGTTCTTC
j_gene: TRBJ2-7; v_gene: TRBV15; d_gene: TRBD2; abundance: -; CDR3aa: CATSLGLAGEQYF; CDR3nt: TGTGCCACCAGCTTGGGACTAGCAGGCGAGCAGTACTTC
j_gene: TRBJ2-2; v_gene: TRBV2; d_gene: TRBD1; abundance: -; CDR3aa: CASSEWQGAGELFF; CDR3nt: TGTGCCAGCAGTGAATGGCAGGGGGCCGGGGAGCTGTTTTTT
j_gene: TRBJ2-1; v_gene: TRBV7-3; d_gene: -; abundance: -; CDR3aa: CASSASVMDTEQFF; CDR3nt: TGTGCCAGCAGCGCCTCCGTCATGGACACTGAGCAGTTCTTC
j_gene: TRBJ1-1; v_gene: TRBV7-9; d_gene: TRBD1; abundance: -; CDR3aa: CASSRQGGSNTEAFF; CDR3nt: TGTGCCAGCAGCAGACAGGGAGGATCAAACACTGAAGCTTTCTTT
j_gene: TRBJ2-2; v_gene: TRBV7-7; d_gene: -; abundance: -; CDR3aa: CASSLDLWGYTGELFF; CDR3nt: TGTGCCAGCAGCTTAGATCTCTGGGGGTACACCGGGGAGCTGTTTTTT
j_gene: TRBJ1-1; v_gene: TRBV10-3; d_gene: -; abundance: -; CDR3aa: CAIKKRAIVNTEAFF; CDR3nt: TGTGCCATCAAGAAGCGGGCGATAGTCAACACTGAAGCTTTCTTT
j_gene: TRBJ2-7; v_gene: TRBV19; d_gene: TRBD1; abundance: -; CDR3aa: CASSIQGDYEQYF; CDR3nt: TGTGCCAGTAGTATCCAGGGGGACTACGAGCAGTACTTC
j_gene: TRBJ2-3; v_gene: TRBV5-1; d_gene: -; abundance: -; CDR3aa: CASRGGGATDTQYF; CDR3nt: TGCGCCAGCAGGGGTGGGGGGGCCACAGATACGCAGTATTTT
j_gene: TRBJ1-2; v_gene: TRBV7-9; d_gene: -; abundance: -; CDR3aa: CASSLGNRANYGYTF; CDR3nt: TGTGCCAGCAGCCTAGGAAACAGGGCCAACTATGGCTACACCTTC
j_gene: TRBJ1-2; v_gene: TRBV5-1; d_gene: -; abundance: -; CDR3aa: CASSLDRGGYTF; CDR3nt: TGCGCCAGCAGCTTGGACCGGGGGGGCTACACCTTC
j_gene: TRBJ2-5; v_gene: TRBV4-1; d_gene: TRBD1; abundance: -; CDR3aa: CASSQENRQGFETQYF; CDR3nt: TGCGCCAGCAGCCAAGAGAATCGACAGGGGTTTGAGACCCAGTACTTC
j_gene: TRBJ2-3; v_gene: TRBV15; d_gene: -; abundance: -; CDR3aa: CATSRDMVRGTTDTQYF; CDR3nt: TGTGCCACCAGCAGAGATATGGTGAGGGGGACCACAGATACGCAGTATTTT
j_gene: TRBJ2-6; v_gene: TRBV29-1; d_gene: -; abundance: -; CDR3aa: CSVEGEGDGANVLTF; CDR3nt: TGCAGCGTTGAAGGCGAGGGCGACGGGGCCAACGTCCTGACTTTC